Listed below are T cell receptor beta chains from one sample, sequenced in a study of T-cell memory formation after mild COVID-19. TCRdb redid the calling of the 5' RACE reads with MiXCR, one entry per CDR3 protein. The profile shows nearly 350,000 distinct CDR3 sequences, about an eighth of them singletons. The source material was PBMCs or a T cell subset sorted from them (not recorded which). Receptors originate from a man aged 18 to 35 who had mild COVID-19 (a few samples of this study predate the infection). Cell type and time point are not known. Each CDR3 is given with its conserved first and last residue.

v_call cdr3_aa
TRBV6-2/TRBV6-3 CASSSGSSGQPQHF
TRBV7-9 CASSPRTVTFF
TRBV6-6 CASSPRQGSLYGYTF
TRBV19 CASSKVSTDTQYF
TRBV7-3 CASRSNRNTGELFF
TRBV7-2 CASSPRERGGWNIQYF
TRBV29-1 CSASPGGNEQFF
TRBV7-2 CASSTQAGGLGWRSDQYF
TRBV12-3/TRBV12-4 CASAERGNQPQHF
TRBV7-2 CASSLSGGGDGYTF
TRBV7-9 CASSLEGGRWGTEAFF
TRBV6-5 CASTLDRGEGNSPLHF
TRBV5-1 CASSGRGIGELFF
TRBV5-6 CASSLGGQGNQPQHF
TRBV4-1 CASSQEPSGGAYQPQHF
TRBV30 CAWSVLHQKFF
TRBV7-9 CASSFTGKNTEAFF
TRBV7-8 CASSMGQGLTGELFF
TRBV5-1 CASSAQGAGELFF
TRBV6-5 CASTARGLETQYF
TRBV4-2 CASSQDQLGSGANVLTF
TRBV6-2/TRBV6-3 CASSPVEEYYGYTF
TRBV7-9 CASSSVMNTEAFF
TRBV9 CASSPPLDSGGTGELFF
TRBV5-1 CASSSRDSRIDTQYF
TRBV9 CASSVGGISTDTQYF
TRBV7-9 CASSFAQGGNTEAFF
TRBV13 CASSTGLNNEQFF
TRBV7-2 CASSSESYEQYF
TRBV20-1 CSARPPGFARDNEQFF
TRBV4-3 CASSQPGGDTGELFF
TRBV18 CASSPDLTTQYF
TRBV5-1 CASSPSTGGFGANVLTF
TRBV7-2 CASSLGRGQLDEQFF
TRBV6-2/TRBV6-3 CASSYTGVGTEAFF
TRBV30 CAWARQDLNLDTQYF
TRBV15 CATSREGTSYNEQFF
TRBV9 CASSEETGGRVYNEQFF
TRBV4-1 CASSQMADTQYF
TRBV5-5 CASLGRTYNEQFF
TRBV4-2 CASSQDFGRNQPQHF
TRBV20-1 CSADKVRGGRLTDTQYF
TRBV12-3/TRBV12-4 CASSPRGGMYQETQYF
TRBV6-1 CASSFTGVGANVLTF
TRBV29-1 CSVDSIEGTDTQYF
TRBV7-3 CASSFETPEPQHF
TRBV7-9 CASSPIGRLQETQYF
TRBV12-3/TRBV12-4 CASSPGTREAFF
TRBV19 CASSRPANEQFF
TRBV5-1 CASSLNRAGDYGYTF
TRBV7-2 CASSQERQYTEAFF
TRBV12-3/TRBV12-4 CASSWWPDTQYF
TRBV5-1 CASSSGDSVDTQYF
TRBV10-3 CAISESRRFTEAFF
TRBV7-9 CASSFSQREAFF
TRBV7-9 CASSPGGPTAETQYF
TRBV7-2 CASSLAGPGNQPQHF
TRBV6-2/TRBV6-3 CASKSAGGTGELFF
TRBV20-1 CSARTDYRNTIYF
TRBV15 CATSIWQGKQTQYF